Following are 11 T cell receptor beta chains from one sample sequenced in a study of somatic mutations in cytotoxic T cells in rheumatoid arthritis. Using immunoSEQ multiplex PCR, the repertoire was profiled, and TCRdb retains in-frame clones only, with some absent. The repertoire holds around 15,000 clones, with 79% as singletons. Sequenced sample: CD8+ T cells sorted from blood. The receptors here all came from an adult with rheumatoid arthritis.

The V and J genes are TRBV18 and TRBJ2-1, with D hard to call. This CDR3 is built from 16 residues. The V end was cut by 2 bases, the J end by 2 bases, with 13 bases between. Germline values: CDR1 KGHSH, CDR2 LQKENI. CDR3 DNA sequence: TGTGCCAGCTCACCAGAGGTTGTGGCGGCCTACAATGAGCAGTTCTTC. Amino acid sequence: CASSPEVVAAYNEQFF.

This chain connects TRBV9 to TRBJ2-2; tentative D call: TRBD2 (6 bases). V dropped 4 bases and J dropped 1 base, with 14 bases sitting between them. This CDR3 has 16 amino acids. The germline V gene has CDR1 SGDLS and CDR2 YYNGEE. CDR3 DNA: TGTGCCAGCAGCAGCCGGGACTTCCAGAACACCGGGGAGCTGTTTTTT. Translation: CASSSRDFQNTGELFF. Full variable domain (rest looked up from reference TRBV9 and TRBJ2-2): DSGVTQTPKHLITATGQRVTLRCSPRSGDLSVYWYQQSLDQGLQFLIQYYNGEERAKGNILERFSAQQFPDLHSELNLSSLELGDSALYFCASSSRDFQNTGELFFGEGSRLTVL.

The genes are TRBV25-1 and TRBJ2-7; 11 positions match TRBD2. The V gene's germline CDR1 is MGHDK and CDR2 SYGVNS. The V segment lost 4 bases and the J segment 4 bases; nucleotides outside the gene matches: 6. CDR3 length: 15 amino acids. The CDR3 region is CASSGLAGPSYEQYF. The CDR3 DNA follows: TGTGCCAGCAGTGGACTAGCGGGACCGTCTTACGAGCAGTACTTC.

The chain is built from TRBV27 and TRBJ2-7; TRBD2 agrees at 7 bases. This CDR3 spans 16 amino acids. Germline V lookup: CDR1 MNHEY, CDR2 SMNVEV (reference sequence). Trimming took 7 bases from V and 6 from J; bases not matched to a gene: 18. CDR3 DNA: TGTGCCAGCACACCGGGACTAAGTACACGGGTTTCCGAGCAGTACTTC. It is translated as CASTPGLSTRVSEQYF.

In its sample, this clone was seen once. J is TRBJ2-7 and V is TRBV6-6; 9 bases map to TRBD1. J gave up 2 bases and V 8 bases, and 4 bases lay outside the gene matches. This CDR3 comprises 13 residues. The V gene's germline CDR1 is MNHNY and CDR2 SVGAGI (reference sequence). The CDR3 here is CASQDRGTYEQYF. The CDR3 DNA sequence: TGTGCCAGCCAGGACAGGGGAACCTACGAGCAGTACTTC.

The chain employs TRBV25-1 and TRBJ1-4; D remains unclear. The CDR3 spans 14 residues. CDR1 and CDR2 from the germline V gene are MGHDK and SYGVNS. V was clipped by 9 bases and J by 5 bases, with 16 bases between them. The CDR3 spells CASSTGLLNEKLFF. CDR3 bases: TGTGCCAGTTCAACCGGGTTGCTCAATGAAAAACTGTTTTTT. The whole variable domain, remainder taken from reference TRBV25-1 and TRBJ1-4, is EADIYQTPRYLVIGTGKKITLECSQTMGHDKMYWYQQDPGMELHLIHYSYGVNSTEKGDLSSESTVSRIRTEHFPLTLESARPSHTSQYLCASSTGLLNEKLFFGSGTQLSVL.

The rearrangement joins TRBV15 to TRBJ1-1; possibly TRBD1 for D (5 bases). Deletions cut 3 bases from V and 3 bases from J, with 17 bases between. CDR1 is LNHNV and CDR2 is YYDKDF in the germline V gene (reference sequence). The CDR3 has 16 amino acids. The CDR3, as DNA: TGTGCCACCAGCAGGGGCCCGGGCCGGGGGGACACTGAAGCTTTCTTT. As protein: CATSRGPGRGDTEAFF.

The count of this clone is one. This rearrangement joins TRBV7-2 to TRBJ1-2; D is unresolved. The CDR3 sequence is 11 residues long. Germline V gives CDR1 SGHTA, CDR2 FQGNSA. Trimming stripped 4 bases from V and 2 bases from J, with 2 bases between. The CDR3 bases are TGTGCCAGCAGCTCCAACTATGGCTACACCTTC. It specifies CASSSNYGYTF.

V usage is TRBV9 and J usage is TRBJ2-3; no clear D. Germline V gene data show CDR1 as SGDLS and CDR2 as YYNGEE. CDR3 length: 16 amino acids. V lost 0 bases and J 0 bases, leaving 11 bases between the germline ends. CDR3 nucleotides: TGTGCCAGCAGCGTAGACCCAGCGACTAGCACAGATACGCAGTATTTT. Its protein product is CASSVDPATSTDTQYF.

The chain joins TRBV7-2 to TRBJ1-1; 9 bases map to TRBD1. The V and J ends lost 5 bases and 2 bases, in that order; junction bases with no gene match: 6. The CDR3 covers 15 residues. Germline V lookup: CDR1 SGHTA, CDR2 FQGNSA. CDR3: CASSPSQGANTEAFF. CDR3 sequence (DNA): TGTGCCAGCAGCCCCTCACAGGGGGCCAACACTGAAGCTTTCTTT.

This clone came up once. The DNA of the CDR3 is TGTGCCAGCTCTCTAGCGGGAGCTTACGAGCAGTACTTC. This codes for CASSLAGAYEQYF. The chain has TRBV27 and TRBJ2-7, with 10 bases lining up with TRBD2. From germline, CDR1 is MNHEY and CDR2 SMNVEV (reference sequence). V shed 8 bases, J shed 4 bases, and the junction held 5 bases outside the gene matches. This CDR3 is built from 13 residues.